The 29 T cell receptor beta chains presented below share a single source sample, sequenced in a study of OX40 agonist ivuxolimab in advanced cancers. Sequencing was performed with immunoSEQ multiplex PCR; in TCRdb, only in-frame clones are kept and a portion is missing. The sample includes 45,000 to 55,000 clones, about 86% of them seen just once. The starting material was CD4+ or CD8+ T cells sorted from blood, obtained in a trial of the OX40 agonist ivuxolimab. These receptors were obtained from an adult with an advanced solid tumor such as melanoma, head and neck, liver or kidney cancer.

The rearrangement uses TRBV5-1 and TRBJ2-1, with a weak D call TRBD2 (6 bases). This CDR3 spans 15 amino acids. Trimming left V 7 bases short and J 0 bases short, with 14 bases between. CDR1 is SGHRS and CDR2 is YFSETQ in the germline V gene. The CDR3 is CASRGSGSSYNEQFF. CDR3 in DNA: TGCGCCAGCCGGGGGTCCGGGAGCTCCTACAATGAGCAGTTCTTC.

The chain couples TRBV5-1 to TRBJ2-7; 8 positions match TRBD1. CDR1 and CDR2 (germline): SGHRS, YFSETQ. This CDR3 has 14 residues. With V trimmed by 0 bases and J by 5 bases, 4 bases remained unmatched. The CDR3 protein is CASSLVQGAHEQYF. For the CDR3, the DNA is TGCGCCAGCAGCTTGGTTCAGGGGGCCCACGAGCAGTACTTC.

V and J are TRBV19 and TRBJ2-1, with 8 positions matching TRBD2. In germline, CDR1 is LNHDA, CDR2 SQIVND (reference sequence). The CDR3 has 13 amino acids. V trimming: 10 bases; J trimming: 12 bases; junction bases outside the gene matches: 14. The CDR3 DNA reads TGTGCCACGGGGGGGAGGGCCCCCGCTGTGCAGTTCTTC. It specifies CATGGRAPAVQFF.

The count of this clone is one. The chain joins TRBV7-2 to TRBJ1-4, with TRBD1 identical over 7 bases. This CDR3 region has 15 residues. V lost 5 bases to trimming and J lost 7 bases; unmatched junction nucleotides: 10. The germline gives CDR1 SGHTA, CDR2 FQGNSA. CDR3 coding DNA: TGTGCCAGCAGCCCACAGACAGGGCAGAGTGAAAAACTGTTTTTT. This sequence encodes CASSPQTGQSEKLFF. Full variable domain (rest looked up from reference TRBV7-2 and TRBJ1-4): GAGVSQSPSNKVTEKGKDVELRCDPISGHTALYWYRQSLGQGLEFLIYFQGNSAPDKSGLPSDRFSAERTGGSVSTLTIQRTQQEDSAVYLCASSPQTGQSEKLFFGSGTQLSVL.

V gene TRBV6-5 combines with J gene TRBJ2-3; no firm D call. The CDR3 spans 16 residues. V lost 0 bases to trimming and J lost 6 bases, with 16 bases between them. Germline CDR1 MNHEY, CDR2 SVGAGI. The CDR3 region has the DNA TGTGCCAGCAGTTACTCGAACCGGGCGGCAGTTGATACGCAGTATTTT. Protein sequence: CASSYSNRAAVDTQYF.

In this sample, this clone turned up a few times. V is TRBV7-2 and J is TRBJ2-7, with D maybe TRBD1 (6 bases). V dropped 5 bases and J dropped 0 bases, with 11 bases sitting between them. The V gene's germline CDR1 is SGHTA and CDR2 FQGNSA. The CDR3 totals 14 residues. In nucleotides, the CDR3 is TGTGCCAGCAGCCCAACAGGGTCCTCCTACGAGCAGTACTTC. Encoded protein: CASSPTGSSYEQYF.

The CDR3 spells CASIWRQGAQNTEAFF. In nucleotides, the CDR3 is TGTGCCAGCATCTGGCGACAGGGAGCTCAGAACACTGAAGCTTTCTTT. The V call is TRBV28, the J call TRBJ1-1; 7 nucleotides agree with TRBD1. The germline V gene encodes CDR1 MDHEN and CDR2 SYDVKM. J lost 1 base, V lost 7 bases, and 12 bases had no gene match. The CDR3 runs to 16 residues. Full variable domain (outside the CDR3, taken from reference TRBV28 and TRBJ1-1): DVKVTQSSRYLVKRTGEKVFLECVQDMDHENMFWYRQDPGLGLRLIYFSYDVKMKEKGDIPEGYSVSREKKERFSLILESASTNQTSMYLCASIWRQGAQNTEAFFGQGTRLTVV.

This clone is labeled medium-sized. The rearrangement links TRBV5-6 to TRBJ2-7; 8 nucleotides match TRBD1. Trimming cost V 3 bases and J 4 bases; bases outside gene matches: 6. Looked up from germline, CDR1 is SGHDT and CDR2 is YYEEEE. The CDR3 contains 14 residues. The CDR3 nucleotides read TGTGCCAGCAGCTCCGGGACAGGAGTATACGAGCAGTACTTC. Translating it yields CASSSGTGVYEQYF.

V usage is TRBV18 and J usage is TRBJ2-1, with 7 bases identical to TRBD1. The CDR3 length is 16 residues. Germline CDR1 KGHSH, CDR2 LQKENI. The V gene end was trimmed by 5 bases and the J gene end by 0 bases; junction bases not matched to a gene: 7. DNA of the CDR3: TGTGCCAGCTCAGCCGCGACAGGGAGCTCCTACAATGAGCAGTTCTTC. Translation: CASSAATGSSYNEQFF.

The J gene is TRBJ2-5, the V gene TRBV15, with D perhaps matching TRBD1 (6 bases). The CDR3 spans 16 residues. CDR1 is LNHNV and CDR2 is YYDKDF in the germline V gene (reference sequence). V was shortened by 1 base and J by 3 bases, with 15 bases between the two germline ends. This CDR3 reads CATSRADLGAKETQYF. CDR3 bases: TGTGCCACCAGCAGAGCGGATTTGGGGGCGAAAGAGACCCAGTACTTC.

The chain has TRBV2 and TRBJ2-2; D might be TRBD2 (7 bases). The V end lost 6 bases, the J end lost 5 bases, and 13 bases lay between the germline ends. There are 14 residues in the CDR3. Germline V gene data show CDR1 as SNHLY and CDR2 as FYNNEI. The CDR3 DNA reads as TGTGCCAGCAGATTGGGAGGGGGAACCGGGGAGCTGTTTTTT. Its protein product is CASRLGGGTGELFF.

The chain recombines TRBV5-8 with TRBJ1-2; weak D call: TRBD1 (6 bases). The CDR3 runs 15 residues. Trimming pared 2 bases from V and 0 bases from J, leaving 11 bases between. Germline lookup yields CDR1 SGHTS and CDR2 YDEGEE. The CDR3 protein is CASSLTGRSNYGYTF. CDR3 nucleotide sequence: TGTGCCAGCAGCTTAACAGGGCGTTCTAACTATGGCTACACCTTC. Full variable domain (rest looked up from reference TRBV5-8 and TRBJ1-2): EAGVTQSPTHLIKTRGQQATLRCSPISGHTSVYWYQQALGLGLQFLLWYDEGEERNRGNFPPRFSGRQFPNYSSELNVNALELEDSALYLCASSLTGRSNYGYTFGSGTRLTVV.

The chain joins TRBV27 to TRBJ2-1; D gene unclear. Trimming left V 2 bases short and J 4 bases short, with 15 bases between. The CDR3 runs 16 residues. Germline V gene lookup returns CDR1 MNHEY and CDR2 SMNVEV (reference sequence). The CDR3 spells CASSLVQSIGYNEQFF. The CDR3, as DNA: TGTGCCAGCAGTTTAGTCCAGTCCATCGGGTACAATGAGCAGTTCTTC.

V gene TRBV29-1 combines with J gene TRBJ1-2; D is undetermined. The V end lost 0 bases, the J end lost 2 bases, and 1 base lay between the germline ends. This CDR3 comprises 11 residues. Germline lookup yields CDR1 SQVTM and CDR2 ANQGSEA. This CDR3 reads CSVEENYGYTF. In nucleotides, the CDR3 is TGCAGCGTTGAAGAAAACTATGGCTACACCTTC.

J is TRBJ1-2 and V is TRBV19; D remains unclear. CDR1 LNHDA and CDR2 SQIVND come from the germline V gene (reference sequence). The V gene lost 0 bases and the J gene lost 3 bases, with 5 bases spanning the gap. This CDR3 spans 13 amino acids. CDR3 nucleotides: TGTGCCAGTAGTATAGATCGGGACTATGGCTACACCTTC. It translates to CASSIDRDYGYTF. The variable domain in full, completed from reference TRBV19 and TRBJ1-2, reads DGGITQSPKYLFRKEGQNVTLSCEQNLNHDAMYWYRQDPGQGLRLIYYSQIVNDFQKGDIAEGYSVSREKKESFPLTVTSAQKNPTAFYLCASSIDRDYGYTFGSGTRLTVV.

The chain joins TRBV10-1 to TRBJ2-5; possible D gene TRBD2, 6 bases. The CDR3 covers 13 residues. Germline-derived CDR1 and CDR2 are WNHNN and SYGVQD (reference sequence). V lost 8 bases and J 0 bases, leaving 10 bases between the germline ends. CDR3 region: CASSGGNQETQYF. The DNA of the CDR3 is TGCGCCAGCTCGGGCGGGAACCAAGAGACCCAGTACTTC.

CDR3 region: CASSVAPTGMDGYTF. DNA of the CDR3: TGTGCCAGCAGCGTGGCTCCTACAGGGATGGATGGCTACACCTTC. The V call is TRBV9, the J call TRBJ1-2; the D gene is possibly TRBD1 (6 bases). The CDR3 is made up of 15 amino acids. The germline gives CDR1 SGDLS, CDR2 YYNGEE. Trimming shortened V by 2 bases and J by 6 bases, and 17 bases separated the two germline ends.

The gene calls are TRBV6-1 and TRBJ2-5, with a tentative D call TRBD2 (6 bases). Between the trimmed V and J ends, which lost 8 bases and 7 bases, there was a span of 20 bases. The CDR3 has 14 amino acids. CDR1 is MNHNS and CDR2 is SASEGT in the germline V gene. CDR3: CASSPDLALGTQYF. As DNA, the CDR3 is TGTGCCAGCTCCCCTGACCTAGCGTTGGGGACCCAGTACTTC.

In nucleotides, the CDR3 is TGCGCCAGCAGCACAGTCACCGGGGAGCTGTTTTTT. It yields the protein CASSTVTGELFF. The chain joins TRBV10-1 to TRBJ2-2; D call uncertain. This CDR3 is 12 amino acids long. The germline CDR1 and CDR2 sequences are WNHNN and SYGVQD (reference sequence). V lost 6 bases and J lost 4, with 6 bases in between.

The rearrangement uses TRBV28 and TRBJ1-3, with TRBD1 matching over 9 bases. The CDR3 extends over 14 amino acids. CDR1 is MDHEN and CDR2 is SYDVKM in the germline V gene. J lost 1 base, V lost 9 bases, and 4 bases had no gene match. The CDR3 protein is CASHRGQSGNTIYF. The DNA for the CDR3 is TGTGCCAGTCACAGGGGGCAGTCTGGAAACACCATATATTTT. The variable domain in full, completed from reference TRBV28 and TRBJ1-3, reads DVKVTQSSRYLVKRTGEKVFLECVQDMDHENMFWYRQDPGLGLRLIYFSYDVKMKEKGDIPEGYSVSREKKERFSLILESASTNQTSMYLCASHRGQSGNTIYFGEGSWLTVV.

The chain uses TRBV7-3 and TRBJ2-1; D ambiguous. The CDR3 extends over 13 amino acids. Germline values: CDR1 SGHTA, CDR2 FQGTGA. Trimming removed 5 bases at V and 10 bases at J, with 15 bases between. This chain's CDR3 is CASSEGIFREQFF. As DNA, the CDR3 is TGTGCCAGCAGCGAAGGGATTTTTCGGGAGCAGTTCTTC. Supplemented by reference TRBV7-3 and TRBJ2-1, the full variable domain reads GAGVSQTPSNKVTEKGKYVELRCDPISGHTALYWYRQSLGQGPEFLIYFQGTGAADDSGLPNDRFFAVRPEGSVSTLKIQRTERGDSAVYLCASSEGIFREQFFGPGTRLTVL.

V and J are TRBV28 and TRBJ1-2; TRBD1 agrees at 11 bases. The germline V gene encodes CDR1 MDHEN and CDR2 SYDVKM. V trimming: 6 bases; J trimming: 0 bases; junction bases outside the gene matches: 9. CDR3 size: 17 residues. The chain's CDR3 is CASSSGTGGRANYGYTF. The CDR3 coding sequence is TGTGCCAGCAGCTCCGGGACAGGGGGGCGAGCTAACTATGGCTACACCTTC.

V gene TRBV25-1 combines with J gene TRBJ2-5; weak D call: TRBD2 (6 bases). Trimming shortened V by 3 bases and J by 4 bases, and 12 bases separated the two germline ends. Germline V gene data show CDR1 as MGHDK and CDR2 as SYGVNS. The CDR3 is 14 amino acids. Here the CDR3 reads CASSDNGSRETQYF. The CDR3 bases are TGTGCCAGCAGTGATAACGGGAGTAGAGAGACCCAGTACTTC.

The genes are TRBV7-2 and TRBJ2-7; D is unclear. CDR3 length: 14 residues. Germline V gene data show CDR1 as SGHTA and CDR2 as FQGNSA. The germline V and J ends were trimmed by 1 base and 1 base, with 8 bases remaining between them. CDR3 sequence (DNA): TGTGCCAGCAGCTTAGATTATACTTCCTACGAGCAGTACTTC. Protein: CASSLDYTSYEQYF.

The table lists this clone with a few counts. The chain joins TRBV19 to TRBJ1-5; 11 bases agree with TRBD1. From germline, CDR1 is LNHDA and CDR2 SQIVND (reference sequence). The junction had 3 bases not matched to a gene; V was cut back by 8 bases and J by 6 bases. This CDR3 is built from 13 residues. The CDR3 DNA reads TGTGCCAGTGGGGGACAGGGGGGTCAGCCCCAGCATTTT. This encodes CASGGQGGQPQHF.

This clone was detected only a few times. This chain connects TRBV2 to TRBJ2-5; no clear D. This CDR3 region has 14 residues. CDR1 SNHLY and CDR2 FYNNEI come from the germline V gene. The ends were cut back, 4 bases at V and 0 bases at J, with 9 bases in the middle. The CDR3 nucleotides are TGTGCCAGCAGTGCTCTCACGTACCAAGAGACCCAGTACTTC. The encoded protein is CASSALTYQETQYF.

The gene calls are TRBV4-3 and TRBJ2-1; D gene uncertain. The CDR3 has 15 amino acids. The germline CDR1 and CDR2 sequences are LGHNA and YSLEER. V was cut by 0 bases and J by 5 bases, with 11 bases left in between. The CDR3 DNA reads as TGCGCCAGCAGCCAAGATGCAGCTATAAACAATGAGCAGTTCTTC. This gives the protein CASSQDAAINNEQFF.

This clone is a singleton in its sample. The V and J genes are TRBV6-1 and TRBJ2-7, with D possibly matching TRBD1 (5 bases). V was clipped by 5 bases and J by 3 bases, with 8 bases between them. The CDR3 spans 12 residues. The germline gives CDR1 MNHNS, CDR2 SASEGT. The CDR3 region is CASSRGYYEQYF. DNA for the CDR3: TGTGCCAGCAGTAGGGGCTACTACGAGCAGTACTTC.

The V call is TRBV11-3, the J call TRBJ2-7; no firm D call. V shed 5 bases and J shed 3 bases, with 11 bases lying between them. Germline CDR1 reads SGHNT; CDR2 reads YENEEA. The CDR3 extends over 13 amino acids. CDR3 sequence: CASSLGENYEQYF. As DNA, the CDR3 is TGTGCCAGCAGCCTAGGAGAAAACTACGAGCAGTACTTC.